The T cell receptor beta chain under discussion was sequenced for a study of B cell selection in AIRE deficiency. Findings and limits, study-wide: Tconv and Treg cells from AIRE-deficient patients resembled healthy donors in TCRBV usage, CDR3 length and diversity. Shorter CDR3s marked shared Treg sequences, biased toward few non-templated insertions.

Here immunoSEQ multiplex PCR was the method, and the copy in TCRdb shows in-frame clones only, minus some. This sample has around 23,000 clones, with around 95% found just once. The CDR3 is made up of 16 amino acids. CDR1 and CDR2 from the germline V gene are SEHNR and FQNEAQ (reference sequence). The ends lost 1 base at V and 0 bases at J; junction bases unmatched: 1. As concerns this clone: Its antigen remains unidentified.

Sorting defined conventional CD4 T cells as CD4+CD127+. Controls came from healthy donors unrelated to patients. Sequences were obtained from CD4+CD127+ conventional T cells sorted from PBMCs. The chain links TRBV7-9 to TRBJ2-3, with TRBD2 identical over 10 bases. This receptor was identified in a human donor in good health. The CDR3 region has the DNA TGTGCCAGCAGCTTAGGGACTAGCGGAAGCACAGATACGCAGTATTTT. Translation gives CASSLGTSGSTDTQYF.